The 16 T cell receptor beta chains listed next were all sequenced from one sample in a study of regulatory T cells in long-lasting Graves disease. This sample's time point: newly diagnosed GD, antithyroid drugs for less than 3 months. PBMCs provided the RNA from which the TCR library was made. Investigators prepared the TCR beta libraries by applying iRepertoire HTBI primers and Arm-PCR of CDR3 regions. TCRdb recomputed calls from the multiplex PCR reads with MiXCR, one row per CDR3 protein. The sample shows roughly 500,000 distinct CDR3 sequences, roughly 15% of them seen only once. These same data were also listed under a study on T cells in Graves' hyperthyroidism and ophthalmopathy.

This specimen was peripheral blood mononuclear cells (PBMCs), taken at new diagnosis, from a patient treated with antithyroid drugs. These receptors came from a woman between 45 and 60 years old with Graves disease.

This clonotype was observed many times. V gene TRBV30 combines with J gene TRBJ1-1; tentative D call: TRBD1 (5 bases). The V end lost 0 bases, the J end lost 6 bases, and 11 bases lay between the germline ends. Germline V CDR1 and CDR2: GTSNPN, SVGIG (reference sequence). This CDR3 is built from 13 residues. Here the CDR3 DNA reads TGTGCCTGGAGTGTAGAAGGGGCATCTGAAGCTTTCTTT. It codes for CAWSVEGASEAFF.

J is TRBJ2-3 and V is TRBV28, with D perhaps matching TRBD1 or TRBD2 (6 bases each). This CDR3 comprises 15 residues. V lost 6 bases, J lost 0 bases, and 13 bases lay in between. The V gene's germline CDR1 is MDHEN and CDR2 SYDVKM. CDR3 DNA sequence: TGTGCCAGCAGAGGGGGGACCGAAAGCACAGATACGCAGTATTTT. It translates to CASRGGTESTDTQYF.

This clonotype was detected only a few times. The chain has TRBV5-1 and TRBJ2-2; TRBD2 might be the D (5 bases). This CDR3 has 17 residues. V lost 0 bases and J lost 4, with 16 bases in between. The germline V gene has CDR1 SGHRS and CDR2 YFSETQ. CDR3 region: CASSLDFPGRGTGELFF. The CDR3, as DNA: TGCGCCAGCAGCTTGGACTTTCCGGGCCGGGGCACCGGGGAGCTGTTTTTT.

The chain employs TRBV20-1 and TRBJ2-1; the match to TRBD2 covers 11 bases. The V segment lost 5 bases and the J segment 3 bases; nucleotides outside the gene matches: 12. The CDR3 contains 17 residues. CDR1 and CDR2 from the germline V gene are DFQATT and SNEGSKA (reference sequence). The CDR3 region is CSAEGQSLAGGYNEQFF. Written as DNA, the CDR3 is TGCAGTGCTGAGGGGCAGTCGCTAGCGGGAGGCTACAATGAGCAGTTCTTC.

This clonotype was seen more than once but under ten times. The CDR3: CASSSTSGLSYNEQFF. As DNA, the CDR3 is TGTGCCAGCAGCTCAACTAGCGGGCTTTCCTACAATGAGCAGTTCTTC. The chain carries TRBV11-3 and TRBJ2-1, with 9 bases lining up with TRBD2. Germline CDR1 is SGHNT and CDR2 is YENEEA. CDR3 length: 16 amino acids. V shed 4 bases and J 1 base; nucleotides not matched to a gene: 5.

The chain is built from TRBV7-3 and TRBJ2-1; 8 bases are a match to TRBD1. The CDR3 is made up of 14 amino acids. CDR1 and CDR2 from the germline V gene are SGHTA and FQGTGA. With 3 bases clipped from V and 8 bases from J, the junction kept 6 bases outside the gene matches. CDR3 sequence reads: CASSLDRESDEQFF. DNA of the CDR3: TGTGCCAGCAGCTTGGACAGGGAATCGGATGAGCAGTTCTTC. The entire variable domain, with the rest obtained from reference TRBV7-3 and TRBJ2-1, is as follows: GAGVSQTPSNKVTEKGKYVELRCDPISGHTALYWYRQSLGQGPEFLIYFQGTGAADDSGLPNDRFFAVRPEGSVSTLKIQRTERGDSAVYLCASSLDRESDEQFFGPGTRLTVL.

This chain connects TRBV4-2 to TRBJ1-1; D gene ambiguous. V shed 1 base and J shed 7 bases, with 7 bases lying between them. CDR1 is LGHNA, CDR2 YNFKEQ, per germline. This CDR3 is built from 12 residues. In DNA form, the CDR3 reads TGTGCCAGCAGCCAAGGAGGTGGTGAAGCTTTCTTT. Its protein is CASSQGGGEAFF.

The chain couples TRBV14 to TRBJ2-3; D is possibly TRBD1 or TRBD2 (5 bases each). The CDR3 is made up of 15 amino acids. The germline V gene has CDR1 SGHDN and CDR2 FVKESK. Trimming removed 0 bases from V and 5 bases from J, with 12 bases in between. The CDR3 sequence: CASSQEGREQDTQYF. As DNA, the CDR3 is TGTGCCAGCAGCCAAGAGGGCAGGGAGCAAGATACGCAGTATTTT.

This clonotype was counted between two and nine times. One base away lies a much larger clone, so this may be a sequencing read error. The CDR3 carries no conserved terminal phenylalanine or tryptophan, so it likely arises from a read error. This chain connects TRBV6-1 to TRBJ1-5, with 11 nucleotides matching TRBD1. This CDR3 is 13 amino acids long. The ends lost 6 bases at V and 5 bases at J; junction bases unmatched: 0. Per germline, CDR1 MNHNS and CDR2 SASEGT. This chain's CDR3 is CASRGQGDQPQHS. For the CDR3, the DNA is TGTGCCAGCAGGGGACAGGGGGATCAGCCCCAGCATTCT.

This clonotype appeared many times. J is TRBJ2-7 and V is TRBV28; 7 bases line up with TRBD1. The germline V gene encodes CDR1 MDHEN and CDR2 SYDVKM. This CDR3 spans 14 amino acids. The ends lost 6 bases at V and 4 bases at J; junction bases unmatched: 9. CDR3 protein: CASSLDRISYEQYF. CDR3 DNA sequence: TGTGCCAGCAGCTTGGACAGGATTTCTTACGAGCAGTACTTC.

The chain has TRBV5-1 and TRBJ1-2; tentative D call: TRBD1 (5 bases). Trimming cost V 4 bases and J 4 bases, with 17 bases left between them. CDR1 and CDR2 (germline): SGHRS, YFSETQ. The CDR3 has 15 residues. The CDR3 nucleotides read TGCGCCAGCAGCACCCCTACAGCGGGGGGCTATGGCTACACCTTC. It is translated as CASSTPTAGGYGYTF.

The chain links TRBV2 to TRBJ1-6; possibly TRBD1 for D (5 bases). Per the germline V gene, CDR1 is SNHLY and CDR2 is FYNNEI. V was pared by 6 bases and J by 10 bases, with 13 bases between. The CDR3 totals 13 residues. The CDR3 protein is CASRTWGRSPLHF. In nucleotides, the CDR3 is TGTGCCAGCAGGACGTGGGGCCGATCACCCCTCCACTTT.

This clonotype was recorded many times. V usage is TRBV2 and J usage is TRBJ1-1, with TRBD1 identical over 11 bases. The CDR3 extends over 16 amino acids. Trimming cost V 4 bases and J 8 bases; bases outside gene matches: 12. Germline lookup yields CDR1 SNHLY and CDR2 FYNNEI. CDR3 nucleotide sequence: TGTGCCAGCAGTGGTACCGGGACAGGGGGAGGGTCCGAAGCTTTCTTT. Amino acid sequence: CASSGTGTGGGSEAFF.

Only a few counts were recorded for this clonotype. Given a much more abundant clone one base away, this may be a read error. The V call is TRBV2, the J call TRBJ2-1, with 13 bases identical to TRBD2. Germline assignment: CDR1 SNHLY and CDR2 FYNNEI. The CDR3 runs 17 residues. The trim removed 5 bases at V and 9 bases at J, leaving 13 bases unmatched. CDR3 region: CASSTQPTSGGPPEQFF. DNA of the CDR3: TGTGCCAGCAGTACTCAACCGACTAGCGGGGGGCCCCCTGAGCAGTTCTTC.

This clonotype was found many times. The chain recombines TRBV12-3 or TRBV12-4 with TRBJ1-2, with a weak D call TRBD1 (5 bases). Trimming cost V 0 bases and J 8 bases, with 16 bases left between them. This CDR3 contains 15 residues. This chain's CDR3 is CASSLAWLGTGGYTF. The CDR3 DNA follows: TGTGCCAGCAGTTTAGCTTGGCTCGGGACGGGCGGCTACACCTTC.

DNA of the CDR3: TGTGCCAGCAGTTACTCTGTCGGGAGTTACAATGAGCAGTTCTTC. Its translation: CASSYSVGSYNEQFF. The rearrangement uses TRBV6-5 and TRBJ2-1; possibly TRBD2 for D (6 bases). V shed 0 bases and J shed 4 bases, with 10 bases lying between them. The CDR3 length is 15 residues. The germline gives CDR1 MNHEY, CDR2 SVGAGI.